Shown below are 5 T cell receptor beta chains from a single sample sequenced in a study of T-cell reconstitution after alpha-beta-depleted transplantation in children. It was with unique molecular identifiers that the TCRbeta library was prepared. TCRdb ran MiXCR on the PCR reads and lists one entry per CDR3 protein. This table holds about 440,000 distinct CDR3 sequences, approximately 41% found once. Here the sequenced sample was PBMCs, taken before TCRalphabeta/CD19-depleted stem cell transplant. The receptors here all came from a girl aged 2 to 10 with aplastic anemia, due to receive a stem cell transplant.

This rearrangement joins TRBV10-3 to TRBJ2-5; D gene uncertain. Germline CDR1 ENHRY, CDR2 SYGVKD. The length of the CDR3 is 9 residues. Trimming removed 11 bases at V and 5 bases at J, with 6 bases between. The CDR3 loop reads CAARETQYF. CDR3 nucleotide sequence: TGTGCCGCAAGGGAGACCCAGTACTTC.

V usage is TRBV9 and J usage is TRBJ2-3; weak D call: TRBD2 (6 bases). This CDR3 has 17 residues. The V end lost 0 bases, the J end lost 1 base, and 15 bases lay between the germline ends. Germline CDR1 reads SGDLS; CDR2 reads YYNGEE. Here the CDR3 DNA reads TGTGCCAGCAGCGTAGTGAGTACGGGAGAAGGCACAGATACGCAGTATTTT. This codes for CASSVVSTGEGTDTQYF.

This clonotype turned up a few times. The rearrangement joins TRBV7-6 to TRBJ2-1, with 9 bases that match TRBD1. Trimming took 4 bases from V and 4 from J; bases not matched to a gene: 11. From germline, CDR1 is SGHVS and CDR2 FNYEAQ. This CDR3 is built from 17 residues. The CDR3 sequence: CASSSSPPGQGYNEQFF. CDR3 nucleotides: TGTGCCAGCAGCTCATCCCCTCCGGGACAGGGATACAATGAGCAGTTCTTC. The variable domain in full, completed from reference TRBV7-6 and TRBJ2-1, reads GAGVSQSPRYKVTKRGQDVALRCDPISGHVSLYWYRQALGQGPEFLTYFNYEAQQDKSGLPNDRFSAERPEGSISTLTIQRTEQRDSAMYRCASSSSPPGQGYNEQFFGPGTRLTVL.

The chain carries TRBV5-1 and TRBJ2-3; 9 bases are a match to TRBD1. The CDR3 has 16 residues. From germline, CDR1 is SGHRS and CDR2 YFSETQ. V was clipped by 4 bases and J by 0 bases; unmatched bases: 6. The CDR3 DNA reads TGCGCCAGCAGCAGGGGACAGGGCCCTAGCACAGATACGCAGTATTTT. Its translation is CASSRGQGPSTDTQYF. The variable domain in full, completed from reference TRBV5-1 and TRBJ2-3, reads KAGVTQTPRYLIKTRGQQVTLSCSPISGHRSVSWYQQTPGQGLQFLFEYFSETQRNKGNFPGRFSGRQFSNSRSEMNVSTLELGDSALYLCASSRGQGPSTDTQYFGPGTRLTVL.

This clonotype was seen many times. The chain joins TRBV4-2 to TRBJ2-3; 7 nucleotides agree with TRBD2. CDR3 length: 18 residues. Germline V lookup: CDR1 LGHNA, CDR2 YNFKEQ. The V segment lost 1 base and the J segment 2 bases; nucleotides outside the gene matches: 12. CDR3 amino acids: CASSQALRGEGITDTQYF. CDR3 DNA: TGTGCCAGCAGCCAAGCCTTACGGGGGGAGGGAATCACAGATACGCAGTATTTT.